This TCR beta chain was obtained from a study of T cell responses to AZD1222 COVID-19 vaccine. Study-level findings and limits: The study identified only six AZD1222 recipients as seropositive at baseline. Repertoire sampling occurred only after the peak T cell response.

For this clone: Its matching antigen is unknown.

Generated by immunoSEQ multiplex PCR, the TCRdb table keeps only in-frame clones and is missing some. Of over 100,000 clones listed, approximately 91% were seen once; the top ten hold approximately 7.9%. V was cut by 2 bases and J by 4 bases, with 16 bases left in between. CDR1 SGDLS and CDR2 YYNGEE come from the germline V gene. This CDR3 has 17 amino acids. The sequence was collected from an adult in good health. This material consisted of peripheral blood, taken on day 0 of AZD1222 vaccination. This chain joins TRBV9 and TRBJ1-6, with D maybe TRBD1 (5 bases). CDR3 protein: CASSVTEHRGYNSPLHF. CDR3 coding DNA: TGTGCCAGCAGCGTGACAGAACACCGGGGGTATAATTCACCCCTCCACTTT.